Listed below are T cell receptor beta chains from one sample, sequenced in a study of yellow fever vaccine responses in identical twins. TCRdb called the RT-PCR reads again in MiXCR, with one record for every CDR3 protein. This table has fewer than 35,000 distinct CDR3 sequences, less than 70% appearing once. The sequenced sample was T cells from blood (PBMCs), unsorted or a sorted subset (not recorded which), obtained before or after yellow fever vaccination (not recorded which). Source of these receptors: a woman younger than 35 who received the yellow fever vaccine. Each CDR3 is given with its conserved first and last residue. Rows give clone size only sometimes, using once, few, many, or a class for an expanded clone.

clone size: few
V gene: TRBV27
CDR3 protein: CASSLSKRANTEAFF

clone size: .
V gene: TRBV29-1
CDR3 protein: CSVELLAKNIQYF

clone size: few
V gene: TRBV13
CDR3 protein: CASTGDYGYTF

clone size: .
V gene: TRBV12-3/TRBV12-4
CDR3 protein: CASRQGQETQYF

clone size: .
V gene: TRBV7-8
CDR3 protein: CASSLGGTTTDTQYF

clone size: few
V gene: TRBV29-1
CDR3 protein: CSAIRRHEAEKGQFF

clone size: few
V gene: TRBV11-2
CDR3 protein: CASSLVQGTSYNEQFF

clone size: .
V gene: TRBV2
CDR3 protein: CASSEVTGTSGRTLYEQYF

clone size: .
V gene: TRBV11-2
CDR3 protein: CASSLDGLAGSNTGELFF

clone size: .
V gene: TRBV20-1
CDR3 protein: CSARVGHPPYEQYF

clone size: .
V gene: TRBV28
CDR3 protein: CASTGLAGTQETQYF

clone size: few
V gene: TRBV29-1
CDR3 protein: CSGFQGELFF

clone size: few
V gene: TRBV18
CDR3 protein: CASSPFKSAGEETQHF

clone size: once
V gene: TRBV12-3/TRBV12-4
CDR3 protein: CASSLRASTDTQYF

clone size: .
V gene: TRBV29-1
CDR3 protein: CSEESGQSF

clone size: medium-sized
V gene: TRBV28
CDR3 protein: CASSPPPSERAFF

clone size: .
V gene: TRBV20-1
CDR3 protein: CSASRTSGIYEQFF

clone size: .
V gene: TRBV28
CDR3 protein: CASSLWTGAGQPQHF

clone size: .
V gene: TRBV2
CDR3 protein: CASSEQGFEKLFF

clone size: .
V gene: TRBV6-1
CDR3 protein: CASRDLAGGQYEQFF

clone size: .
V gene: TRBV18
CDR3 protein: CASSPNGGTDTQYF

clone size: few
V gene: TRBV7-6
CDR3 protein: CASSSIKGQKTYEQYF

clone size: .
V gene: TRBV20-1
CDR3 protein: CSASGTKNTEAFF

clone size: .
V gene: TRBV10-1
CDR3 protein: CASSPTGGETQYF

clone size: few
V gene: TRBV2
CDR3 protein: CASSEALPGETQYF

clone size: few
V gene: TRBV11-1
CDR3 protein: CASSLARAASSYNEQFF

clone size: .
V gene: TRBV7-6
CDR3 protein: CASSFSGEGGYTF

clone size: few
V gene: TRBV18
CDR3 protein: CASSPQGLVPTGYNEQFF

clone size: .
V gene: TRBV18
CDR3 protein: CASSPRLAGGQETQYF

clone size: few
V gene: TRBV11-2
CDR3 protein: CASSLGRVWSPLHF

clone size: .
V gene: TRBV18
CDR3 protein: CASSPRATDTQYF

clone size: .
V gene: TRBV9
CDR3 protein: CASSARTGYNSPLHF

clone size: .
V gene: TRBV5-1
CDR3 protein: CASSRLAGASYEQYF

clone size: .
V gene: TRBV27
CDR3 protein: CASSFLGASAGELFF

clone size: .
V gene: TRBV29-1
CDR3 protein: CSVEDLGVRSEAFF

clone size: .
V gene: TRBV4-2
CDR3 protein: CASSRDGTQGETQYF

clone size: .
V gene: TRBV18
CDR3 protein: CASSPVYEQYF

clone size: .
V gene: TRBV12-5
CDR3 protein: CASDADRSGNTIYF

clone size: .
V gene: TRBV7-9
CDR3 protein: CASSLTSGPYNEQFF

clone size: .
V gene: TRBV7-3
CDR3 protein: CASSLELGYEQYF

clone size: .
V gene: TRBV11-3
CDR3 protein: CASSLEGDSYNEQFF

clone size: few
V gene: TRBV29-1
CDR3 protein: CSVVPKYNEQFF